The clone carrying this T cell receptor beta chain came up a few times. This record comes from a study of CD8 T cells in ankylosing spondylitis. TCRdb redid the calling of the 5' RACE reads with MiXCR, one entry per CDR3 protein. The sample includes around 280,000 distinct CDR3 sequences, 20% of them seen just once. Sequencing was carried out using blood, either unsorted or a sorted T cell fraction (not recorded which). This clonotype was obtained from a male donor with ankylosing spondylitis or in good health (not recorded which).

CDR3 in DNA: TGTGCCAGCAGTTACAGGGAAAACTATGGCTACACCTTC. Translated, it gives CASSYRENYGYTF. The chain carries TRBV6-6 and TRBJ1-2; no reliable D call. Germline assignment: CDR1 MNHNY and CDR2 SVGAGI (reference sequence). This CDR3 is 13 amino acids long. Trimming shortened V by 2 bases and J by 2 bases, and 6 bases separated the two germline ends.